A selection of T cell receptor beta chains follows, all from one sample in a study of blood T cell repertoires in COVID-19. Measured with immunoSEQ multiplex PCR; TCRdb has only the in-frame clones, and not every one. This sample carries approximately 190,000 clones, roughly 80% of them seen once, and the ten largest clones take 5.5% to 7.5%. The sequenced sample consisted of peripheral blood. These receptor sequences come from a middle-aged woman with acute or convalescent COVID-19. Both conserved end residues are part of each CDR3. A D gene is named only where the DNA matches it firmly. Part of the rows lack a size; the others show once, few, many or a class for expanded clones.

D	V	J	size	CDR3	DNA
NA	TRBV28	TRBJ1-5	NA	CASSFGSNQPQHF	TGTGCCAGCAGTTTCGGGAGCAATCAGCCCCAGCATTTT
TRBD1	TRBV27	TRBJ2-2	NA	CASSFLRGQVKNTGELFF	TGTGCCAGCAGTTTTCTCCGAGGACAGGTCAAGAACACCGGGGAGCTGTTTTTT
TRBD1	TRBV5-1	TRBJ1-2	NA	CASSTGTGGRNYGYTF	TGCGCCAGCAGCACCGGGACAGGGGGGAGAAACTATGGCTACACCTTC
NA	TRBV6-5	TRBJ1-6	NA	CASSYSGLLHF	TGTGCCAGCAGTTACTCGGGGCTACTCCACTTT
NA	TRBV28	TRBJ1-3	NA	CASRPRSSGNTIYF	TGTGCCAGCAGACCACGGAGCTCTGGAAACACCATATATTTT
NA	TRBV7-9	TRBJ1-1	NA	CASSLVWQANTEAFF	TGTGCCAGCAGCTTAGTCTGGCAGGCCAACACTGAAGCTTTCTTT
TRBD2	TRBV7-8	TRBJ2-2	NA	CASSSRLAGGPGELFF	TGTGCCAGCAGCTCCCGCTTAGCGGGGGGGCCCGGGGAGCTGTTTTTT
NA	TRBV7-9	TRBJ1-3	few	CASSRMSAGNTIYF	TGTGCCAGCAGTCGGATGAGCGCTGGAAACACCATATATTTT
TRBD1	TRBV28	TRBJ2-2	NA	CALMDRHTNTGELFF	TGTGCCTTGATGGACAGGCATACAAACACCGGGGAGCTGTTTTTT
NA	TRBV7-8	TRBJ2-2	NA	CASSQSFGGITGELFF	TGTGCCAGCAGCCAATCCTTCGGCGGAATAACCGGGGAGCTGTTTTTT